This T cell receptor (beta chain) was captured by sequencing in a study of radiotherapy plus CTLA-4 blockade in lung cancer. As for the study in general: Objective responses were recorded in about 18% of patients, with disease control recorded in 25% to 40%. Study-wide results and limits: Radiotherapy was combined with ipilimumab, and tumor-derived TCR clones then expanded in blood. Reportedly, early blood T cell clone dynamics best predicted response, with interferon-beta.

A remark on this clone: Its antigen is not known.

Produced via immunoSEQ multiplex PCR; TCRdb's table is partial and in-frame only. Counted here are about 77,000 clones, 74% occurring once; the ten biggest clones make up approximately 9.9%. There are 14 residues in the CDR3. J lost 4 bases, V lost 2 bases, and 2 bases had no gene match. CDR1 is SEHNR and CDR2 is FQNEAQ in the germline V gene (reference sequence). Focal radiation was given together with CTLA-4 blockade (ipilimumab) to patients with chemo-refractory metastatic non-small-cell lung cancer. This receptor was obtained from a human donor with non-small cell lung cancer whose response to radiotherapy plus ipilimumab could not be evaluated. This specimen was peripheral blood, taken from a patient treated with radiotherapy plus ipilimumab. This chain connects TRBV7-9 to TRBJ2-1; 7 bases map to TRBD2. The CDR3 coding sequence is TGTGCCAGCAGCTTATCTAGCGGTTACAATGAGCAGTTCTTC. It is translated as CASSLSSGYNEQFF.